These 15 T cell receptor beta chains were all obtained from the same sample, sequenced in a study of T cell changes during pregnancy in multiple sclerosis. Some clones are missing from TCRdb's copy, which holds only in-frame ones; the method was immunoSEQ multiplex PCR. This repertoire shows 30,000 to 35,000 clones, 90% found once; its top ten account for around 12%. This specimen consisted of CD8+ T cells from peripheral blood mononuclear cells, obtained in the first trimester of pregnancy. The receptors stem from a female donor with multiple sclerosis, enrolled in a pregnancy study.

The chain combines TRBV7-9 with TRBJ2-7; TRBD1 matches at 9 bases. CDR1 is SEHNR, CDR2 FQNEAQ, per germline (reference sequence). V dropped 0 bases and J dropped 6; count of bases not matched to a gene: 12. CDR3 length: 17 residues. The CDR3 DNA reads as TGTGCCAGCAGCTTAGCAAACTTGGGGACAGGGATATCCGAGCAGTACTTC. Encoded protein: CASSLANLGTGISEQYF.

The chain links TRBV27 to TRBJ1-1; D perhaps matches TRBD1 (6 bases). Germline CDR1 and CDR2: MNHEY and SMNVEV (reference sequence). The CDR3 spans 14 residues. The V gene lost 2 bases and the J gene lost 1 base, with 8 bases spanning the gap. The CDR3 region is CASSLRGTNTEAFF. The CDR3, as DNA: TGTGCCAGCAGTTTAAGGGGGACGAACACTGAAGCTTTCTTT.

The chain employs TRBV14 and TRBJ1-1, with 8 bases lining up with TRBD1. Germline V lookup: CDR1 SGHDN, CDR2 FVKESK. The CDR3 consists of 18 residues. The V segment lost 1 base and the J segment 1 base; nucleotides outside the gene matches: 11. The CDR3 DNA follows: TGTGCCAGCAGCCAAGCACCGACCAGGGGGCTAGGGAACACTGAAGCTTTCTTT. This translates into CASSQAPTRGLGNTEAFF.

The CDR3 DNA reads TGCAGCTCGTTGAGCGGGGTCGTCTCCTACAATGAGCAGTTCTTC. Residues: CSSLSGVVSYNEQFF. The chain uses TRBV29-1 and TRBJ2-1, with 7 bases matching TRBD2. The CDR3 covers 15 residues. Trimming cost V 8 bases and J 0 bases; bases outside gene matches: 10. CDR1 SQVTM and CDR2 ANQGSEA come from the germline V gene.

The V and J genes are TRBV27 and TRBJ2-1; perhaps TRBD2 as D (6 bases). Deletions cut 3 bases from V and 9 bases from J, with 12 bases between. The CDR3 contains 13 residues. The germline V gene encodes CDR1 MNHEY and CDR2 SMNVEV (reference sequence). The CDR3 loop reads CASSFTSLGEQFF. The DNA of the CDR3 is TGTGCCAGCAGTTTCACTAGCTTGGGTGAGCAGTTCTTC.

The chain employs TRBV30 and TRBJ1-5; the D is unclear. CDR1 GTSNPN and CDR2 SVGIG come from the germline V gene (reference sequence). The CDR3 runs to 13 residues. Trimming left V 0 bases short and J 6 bases short, with 9 bases between. The CDR3 here is CAWSVLEGQPQHF. In DNA form, the CDR3 reads TGTGCCTGGAGTGTACTGGAGGGTCAGCCCCAGCATTTT.

This chain links TRBV27 with TRBJ1-1; no clear D gene. This CDR3 comprises 13 residues. Germline lookup yields CDR1 MNHEY and CDR2 SMNVEV (reference sequence). The ends were cut back, 1 base at V and 0 bases at J, with 3 bases in the middle. In DNA form, the CDR3 reads TGTGCCAGCAGTTTATACATGAACACTGAAGCTTTCTTT. Translating gives CASSLYMNTEAFF.

The rearrangement uses TRBV11-1 and TRBJ2-3; D may be TRBD2 (6 bases). Germline-derived CDR1 and CDR2 are SGHAT and FQDESV (reference sequence). V lost 5 bases and J 6 bases, leaving 15 bases between the germline ends. The CDR3 is made up of 14 amino acids. The CDR3 DNA sequence: TGTGCCAGCAGCCCCCGGGAGATAGGGGATACGCAGTATTTT. Its protein is CASSPREIGDTQYF.

The chain couples TRBV9 to TRBJ2-7; 9 bases line up with TRBD2. The CDR3 is 16 amino acids. The trim removed 3 bases at V and 5 bases at J, leaving 12 bases unmatched. Germline V gene data show CDR1 as SGDLS and CDR2 as YYNGEE. The CDR3 is CASSAPGAGGVHEQYF. The CDR3 DNA is TGTGCCAGCAGCGCCCCGGGCGCGGGAGGGGTCCACGAGCAGTACTTC.

This clone has only one observation. The J gene is TRBJ2-7, the V gene TRBV18, with TRBD1 identical over 7 bases. Unmatched junction bases numbered 8, after V lost 0 bases and J lost 6 bases. This CDR3 contains 15 residues. Germline V gene lookup returns CDR1 KGHSH and CDR2 LQKENI. The CDR3 DNA reads TGTGCCAGCTCACCACCCGGACAGGTTCAGAGCGAGCAGTACTTC. Translation: CASSPPGQVQSEQYF.

This chain connects TRBV5-8 to TRBJ2-7; 7 nucleotides agree with TRBD1. With V trimmed by 0 bases and J by 4 bases, 10 bases remained unmatched. The CDR3 is made up of 16 amino acids. The germline gives CDR1 SGHTS, CDR2 YDEGEE. CDR3 sequence (DNA): TGTGCCAGCAGCTTGGTAAGGGGGCCCTCAGTTTACGAGCAGTACTTC. Its translation is CASSLVRGPSVYEQYF.

The chain employs TRBV7-9 and TRBJ1-1, with D tentatively TRBD1 (6 bases). CDR1 and CDR2 (germline): SEHNR, FQNEAQ (reference sequence). The length of the CDR3 is 11 residues. V was clipped by 3 bases and J by 10 bases, with 9 bases between them. CDR3 DNA: TGTGCCAGCAGCTTTACAGGGAGAGCTTTCTTT. Protein sequence: CASSFTGRAFF.

V gene TRBV13 combines with J gene TRBJ1-5, with 8 positions matching TRBD1. This CDR3 contains 15 residues. The germline gives CDR1 PRHDT, CDR2 FYEKMQ (reference sequence). J was trimmed by 4 bases and V by 4 bases; bases with no gene match: 6. This chain's CDR3 is CASSSGTGGNQPQHF. The CDR3 DNA reads as TGTGCCAGCAGCTCGGGAACAGGGGGAAATCAGCCCCAGCATTTT.

The chain joins TRBV6-5 to TRBJ2-5; 9 nucleotides agree with TRBD2. The DNA end is more similar to TRBJ2-7, so the J call may be wrong. There are 14 residues in the CDR3. Per germline, CDR1 MNHEY and CDR2 SVGAGI. In DNA, the CDR3 is TGTGCCAGCAAGTCTCTAGCGGGAACGCACGAGCAGTACTTC. Translation gives CASKSLAGTHEQYF.

This chain joins TRBV6-1 and TRBJ2-1; 8 nucleotides match TRBD2. The CDR3 consists of 14 residues. The germline gives CDR1 MNHNS, CDR2 SASEGT. Trimming cost V 4 bases and J 6 bases; bases outside gene matches: 5. CDR3 in DNA: TGTGCCAGCAGTGGACTAGCGTCCGCCAATGAGCAGTTCTTC. This codes for CASSGLASANEQFF.